The 26 T cell receptor beta chains below come from one sample, sequenced in a study of post-analysis software for immune sequencing data. Study-level points and caveats: TRBV5-6, TRBV5-1 and TRBV20-1 were among five TRBV segments more frequent in patients than controls.

These receptors are not linked to any known antigen. Every TCR beta cDNA library bore unique molecular identifiers. TCRdb reprocessed the PCR reads via MiXCR and lists one record per CDR3 protein. The profile shows hundreds of thousands of distinct CDR3 sequences, approximately 46% of them singletons. Sequencing used blood. The receptors shown here come from a girl under 18 with multiple sclerosis.

This chain uses TRBV28 with TRBJ2-3; 8 bases agree with TRBD1. There are 16 residues in the CDR3. Per germline, CDR1 MDHEN and CDR2 SYDVKM. With 5 bases clipped from V and 3 bases from J, the junction kept 10 bases outside the gene matches. This chain's CDR3 is CASSPSDREWTDTQYF. The DNA for the CDR3 is TGTGCCAGCAGTCCCTCGGACAGGGAGTGGACAGATACGCAGTATTTT.

This clonotype was detected a few times. This chain joins TRBV7-2 and TRBJ2-1, with D tentatively TRBD2 (5 bases). Germline values: CDR1 SGHTA, CDR2 FQGNSA. This CDR3 contains 13 residues. The ends were cut back, 5 bases at V and 6 bases at J, with 11 bases in the middle. The CDR3 DNA follows: TGTGCCAGCAGCCTCCAACTAGGCAATGAGCAGTTCTTC. Protein sequence: CASSLQLGNEQFF. Full variable domain (rest looked up from reference TRBV7-2 and TRBJ2-1): GAGVSQSPSNKVTEKGKDVELRCDPISGHTALYWYRQSLGQGLEFLIYFQGNSAPDKSGLPSDRFSAERTGGSVSTLTIQRTQQEDSAVYLCASSLQLGNEQFFGPGTRLTVL.

The CDR3 DNA reads TGTGCCAGCAGCATGGGGTTGAGCTCCTACAATGAGCAGTACTTC. Amino acid sequence: CASSMGLSSYNEQYF. V usage is TRBV28 and J usage is TRBJ2-1; D unresolved. With the DNA end fitting TRBJ2-7 better, the J assignment may be wrong. Germline V lookup: CDR1 MDHEN, CDR2 SYDVKM. CDR3 length: 15 amino acids.

This clonotype was counted only a few times. V gene TRBV5-1 combines with J gene TRBJ2-7; 11 bases are shared with TRBD2. The CDR3 is 18 amino acids. Germline V lookup: CDR1 SGHRS, CDR2 YFSETQ. Losses at the gene ends were 4 bases for V and 3 bases for J; bases not matched to a gene: 15. CDR3 DNA: TGCGCCAGCAGCCCTCATACTAGCGGGAGAAGAGGAAACTACGAGCAGTACTTC. Translated, it gives CASSPHTSGRRGNYEQYF.

This clonotype was detected a few times. V and J are TRBV29-1 and TRBJ2-7; D possibly corresponds to TRBD2 (5 bases). CDR3 size: 14 residues. Germline assignment: CDR1 SQVTM and CDR2 ANQGSEA. V lost 7 bases, J lost 3 bases, and 19 bases lay in between. The CDR3 reads CSAMRAEERYEQYF. In DNA, the CDR3 is TGCAGCGCGATGCGGGCCGAAGAACGCTACGAGCAGTACTTC.

V gene TRBV4-3 combines with J gene TRBJ2-1, with 11 positions matching TRBD2. CDR1 is LGHNA, CDR2 YSLEER, per germline. This CDR3 region has 17 residues. Losses at the gene ends were 1 base for V and 8 bases for J; bases not matched to a gene: 10. CDR3 protein: CASSQVITSGSFDEQFF. The DNA of the CDR3 is TGCGCCAGCAGCCAAGTTATCACTAGCGGGAGTTTTGATGAGCAGTTCTTC.

The chain recombines TRBV28 with TRBJ1-1; maybe TRBD1 (5 bases). Per the germline V gene, CDR1 is MDHEN and CDR2 is SYDVKM. Trimming removed 7 bases at V and 5 bases at J, with 23 bases between. The CDR3 runs 16 residues. Here the CDR3 DNA reads TGTGCCAGCAATGGGAGGACACCGGGGTCGAGAACTGAAGCTTTCTTT. Residues: CASNGRTPGSRTEAFF.

The chain has TRBV4-1 and TRBJ2-1; 9 bases match TRBD1. Germline CDR1 and CDR2: MGHRA and YSYEKL. The V gene end was trimmed by 5 bases and the J gene end by 7 bases; junction bases not matched to a gene: 6. This CDR3 contains 14 residues. CDR3 in amino acids: CASSTGTGLNEQFF. The CDR3 nucleotides are TGCGCCAGCAGCACCGGGACAGGGTTAAATGAGCAGTTCTTC.

V gene TRBV27 combines with J gene TRBJ2-3; D might be TRBD2 (6 bases). CDR1 and CDR2 (germline): MNHEY, SMNVEV (reference sequence). Trimming cost V 8 bases and J 2 bases, with 14 bases left between them. This CDR3 has 14 amino acids. This chain's CDR3 is CASSNGDFTDTQYF. For the CDR3, the DNA is TGTGCCAGCTCCAACGGGGACTTCACAGATACGCAGTATTTT.

The gene calls are TRBV12-3 or TRBV12-4 and TRBJ1-5, with a tentative D call TRBD1 (6 bases). The CDR3 sequence is 14 residues long. Trimming took off 2 bases at V and 5 bases at J, with 10 bases between the two ends. CDR3 bases: TGTGCCAGCAGTTTACGGGCAGGGGATCAGCCCCAGCATTTT. The encoded protein is CASSLRAGDQPQHF.

This chain joins TRBV7-2 and TRBJ2-3; TRBD1 agrees at 8 bases. This CDR3 is built from 14 residues. Germline V CDR1 and CDR2: SGHTA, FQGNSA. V was clipped by 5 bases and J by 5 bases; unmatched bases: 6. The CDR3 loop reads CASSAQTGEDTQYF. The CDR3 coding sequence is TGTGCCAGCAGCGCCCAGACAGGGGAAGATACGCAGTATTTT.

V gene TRBV20-1 combines with J gene TRBJ2-7; 7 bases fit TRBD2. The CDR3 is made up of 13 amino acids. Germline V gene data show CDR1 as DFQATT and CDR2 as SNEGSKA (reference sequence). Unmatched junction bases numbered 8, after V lost 5 bases and J lost 4 bases. CDR3 protein: CSALPAGMYEQYF. CDR3 DNA sequence: TGCAGTGCTCTCCCAGCGGGAATGTACGAGCAGTACTTC.

The chain uses TRBV7-8 and TRBJ2-7; D gene ambiguous. V lost 4 bases and J lost 0, with 10 bases in between. Germline values: CDR1 SGHVS, CDR2 FQNEAQ. The CDR3 has 14 residues. In nucleotides, the CDR3 is TGTGCCAGCAGCTCCTACTGGATCTCCTACGAGCAGTACTTC. It specifies CASSSYWISYEQYF.

The chain has TRBV10-3 and TRBJ2-2, with TRBD2 matching over 13 bases. The CDR3 consists of 18 residues. Germline values: CDR1 ENHRY, CDR2 SYGVKD. With 3 bases clipped from V and 5 bases from J, the junction kept 9 bases outside the gene matches. This chain's CDR3 is CAISDVLAGGPRTGELFF. In DNA form, the CDR3 reads TGTGCCATCAGTGATGTACTAGCGGGAGGGCCGCGGACCGGGGAGCTGTTTTTT.

This clonotype was observed many times. V usage is TRBV12-3 or TRBV12-4 and J usage is TRBJ2-5, with TRBD2 matching 11 bases. Trimming at V came to 2 bases and at J to 4 bases, leaving 6 bases not matched to a gene. The CDR3 runs 16 residues. The CDR3 nucleotides read TGTGCCAGCAGTTTAACTAGCGGGGGCCCATCAGAGACCCAGTACTTC. Translating gives CASSLTSGGPSETQYF.

This clonotype was observed a handful of times. This chain joins TRBV29-1 and TRBJ1-4; 7 bases fit TRBD1. There are 12 residues in the CDR3. With V trimmed by 3 bases and J by 8 bases, 3 bases remained unmatched. Germline V gene sequence: CDR1 SQVTM, CDR2 ANQGSEA. In DNA, the CDR3 is TGCAGCGTTGACCAGGGGGGAGAAAAACTGTTTTTT. Protein product: CSVDQGGEKLFF.

This clonotype was recorded a few times. The chain joins TRBV28 to TRBJ2-7, with D perhaps assigned TRBD1 or TRBD2 (6 bases each). Trimming shortened V by 9 bases and J by 2 bases, and 26 bases separated the two germline ends. The CDR3 covers 17 residues. Germline lookup yields CDR1 MDHEN and CDR2 SYDVKM. The CDR3 loop reads CASSQGGTNWATYEQYF. DNA of the CDR3: TGTGCCAGTAGCCAAGGGGGGACCAACTGGGCCACCTACGAGCAGTACTTC.

Note on this clonotype: This is likely a read error, given that the CDR3 carries no conserved phenylalanine or tryptophan at its end. V gene TRBV5-4 combines with J gene TRBJ2-5; perhaps TRBD2 as D (5 bases). Germline V gene data show CDR1 as SGHNT and CDR2 as YYREEE (reference sequence). The V end lost 0 bases, the J end lost 5 bases, and 14 bases lay between the germline ends. The CDR3 is 15 amino acids. CDR3: CASSLGTEGGETQYV. DNA for the CDR3: TGTGCCAGCAGCTTGGGTACTGAGGGTGGGGAGACCCAGTACGTC.

The chain combines TRBV10-3 with TRBJ2-7; the D is unclear. Trimming cost V 6 bases and J 0 bases, with 9 bases left between them. From germline, CDR1 is ENHRY and CDR2 SYGVKD. This CDR3 spans 13 amino acids. CDR3 bases: TGTGCCATCAGCCCAGAACCCTCCTACGAGCAGTACTTC. Protein product: CAISPEPSYEQYF.

CDR3 sequence reads: CASLPVALGDVQYEQYF. In DNA, the CDR3 is TGTGCCAGCCTCCCCGTGGCCCTAGGTGACGTCCAATACGAGCAGTACTTC. The rearrangement links TRBV27 to TRBJ2-7; no clear D. In germline, CDR1 is MNHEY, CDR2 SMNVEV (reference sequence). The V gene lost 8 bases and the J gene lost 4 bases, with 27 bases spanning the gap. CDR3 length equals 17 residues.

The chain couples TRBV20-1 to TRBJ2-3, with 11 positions matching TRBD2. J was trimmed by 4 bases and V by 6 bases; bases with no gene match: 9. This CDR3 is 15 amino acids long. Germline assignment: CDR1 DFQATT and CDR2 SNEGSKA (reference sequence). CDR3 coding DNA: TGCAGTGCAACTCTAGCGGGAGGAATTTCAGATACGCAGTATTTT. It codes for CSATLAGGISDTQYF.

There are a few counts of this clonotype. V usage is TRBV5-1 and J usage is TRBJ1-4; no definite D call. Germline CDR1 SGHRS, CDR2 YFSETQ. The CDR3 covers 15 residues. Trimming removed 0 bases at V and 8 bases at J, with 14 bases between. The CDR3 DNA sequence: TGCGCCAGCAGCTTGGGAGACACCTTGGGGGAAAAACTGTTTTTT. Protein sequence: CASSLGDTLGEKLFF.

This clonotype was observed a handful of times. The chain uses TRBV20-1 and TRBJ2-1; 9 bases fit TRBD2. Germline V gives CDR1 DFQATT, CDR2 SNEGSKA (reference sequence). The CDR3 consists of 14 residues. Trimming took 2 bases from V and 9 from J; bases not matched to a gene: 8. CDR3 in amino acids: CSARRVAGVGEQFF. The CDR3 bases are TGCAGTGCTAGAAGGGTAGCGGGAGTGGGTGAGCAGTTCTTC.

The chain has TRBV3-1 and TRBJ2-4; D is ambiguous. CDR1 LGHDT and CDR2 YNNKEL come from the germline V gene (reference sequence). The CDR3 is 14 residues long. Trimming cost V 1 base and J 0 bases, with 4 bases left between them. The DNA of the CDR3 is TGTGCCAGCAGCCAAGCACTAGCCAAAAACATTCAGTACTTC. It codes for CASSQALAKNIQYF.

The chain carries TRBV5-1 and TRBJ2-7, with 12 bases that match TRBD1. Germline CDR1 is SGHRS and CDR2 is YFSETQ. The CDR3 is made up of 15 amino acids. Germline trimming cut 1 base from V and 5 bases from J; bases unmatched to any gene: 4. The chain's CDR3 is CASSLMGQGANEQYF. Here the CDR3 DNA reads TGCGCCAGCAGCTTGATGGGACAGGGGGCGAACGAGCAGTACTTC.

The V gene is TRBV5-5, the J gene TRBJ1-5, with D possibly TRBD1 on 5 matching bases. This CDR3 is 15 amino acids long. V was pared by 3 bases and J by 4 bases, with 14 bases between. Germline V gene data show CDR1 as SGHKS and CDR2 as YYEKEE (reference sequence). The CDR3 nucleotides read TGTGCCAGCAGCTCCTCAAAAGGGGAAAATCAGCCCCAGCATTTT. Protein: CASSSSKGENQPQHF.